This T cell receptor beta chain was profiled in a study of beta chain features in type 1 diabetes. Study-wide results and caveats: When Type 1 diabetes patients were examined, their TCRB CDR3s proved moderately but significantly shorter in all four CD4+ subsets.

The isolated RNA, all of it, was reverse transcribed, so expressed TCRB transcripts were what got sequenced. Sequenced by immunoSEQ multiplex PCR; TCRdb stores in-frame clones only, minus some. The sample has roughly 400,000 clones; around 9.6% are singletons. This clone was detected many times. Its antigen is not identified. Germline CDR1 and CDR2: SGHRS and YFSETQ. This CDR3 region has 13 residues. V lost 7 bases, J lost 10 bases, and 18 bases lay in between. The sample consisted of central memory CD4+ T cells from blood. This chain connects TRBV5-1 to TRBJ2-1; D might be TRBD1 or TRBD2, each matching 5 bases. The source of this sequence is a man younger than 40 with type 1 diabetes. This CDR3 reads CASQPGPGFEQFF. Here the CDR3 DNA reads TGCGCCAGCCAACCGGGACCCGGATTCGAGCAGTTCTTC.